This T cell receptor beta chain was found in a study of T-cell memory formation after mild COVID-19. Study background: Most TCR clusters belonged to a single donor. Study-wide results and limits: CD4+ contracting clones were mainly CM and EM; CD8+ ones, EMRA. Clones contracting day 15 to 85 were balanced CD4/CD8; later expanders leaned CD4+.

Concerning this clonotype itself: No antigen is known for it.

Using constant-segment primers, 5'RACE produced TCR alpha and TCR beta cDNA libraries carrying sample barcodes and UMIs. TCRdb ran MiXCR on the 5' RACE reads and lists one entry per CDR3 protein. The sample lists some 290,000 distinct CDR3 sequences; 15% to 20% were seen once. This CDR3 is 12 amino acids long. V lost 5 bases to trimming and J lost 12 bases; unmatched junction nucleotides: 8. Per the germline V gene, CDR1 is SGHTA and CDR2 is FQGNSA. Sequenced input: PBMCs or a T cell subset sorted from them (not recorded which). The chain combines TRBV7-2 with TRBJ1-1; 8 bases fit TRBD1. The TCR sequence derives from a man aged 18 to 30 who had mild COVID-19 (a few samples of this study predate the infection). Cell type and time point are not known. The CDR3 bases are TGTGCCAGCAGCCCCAGGGGGCGTCCGACTTTCTTT. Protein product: CASSPRGRPTFF.